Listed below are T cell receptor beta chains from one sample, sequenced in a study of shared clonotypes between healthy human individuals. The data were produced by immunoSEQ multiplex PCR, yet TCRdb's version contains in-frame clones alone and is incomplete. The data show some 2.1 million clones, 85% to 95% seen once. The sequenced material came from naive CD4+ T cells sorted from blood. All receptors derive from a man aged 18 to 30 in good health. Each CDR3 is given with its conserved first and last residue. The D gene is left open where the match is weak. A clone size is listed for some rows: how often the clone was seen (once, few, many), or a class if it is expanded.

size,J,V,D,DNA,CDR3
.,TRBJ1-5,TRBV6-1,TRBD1,TGTGCCAGCAGTGAAGCGCCCCAGGGGGCCTATCAGCCCCAGCATTTT,CASSEAPQGAYQPQHF
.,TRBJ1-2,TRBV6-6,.,TGTGCCAGCAGTGCAGGGACAACAGGAGGCTACACCTTC,CASSAGTTGGYTF
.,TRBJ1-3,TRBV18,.,TGTGCCAGCTCACCATACGGGACCGCCGGAAACACCATATATTTT,CASSPYGTAGNTIYF
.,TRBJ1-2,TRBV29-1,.,TGCAGCGCCCTGAGTCAGGGTTCCCTCTATGGCTACACCTTC,CSALSQGSLYGYTF
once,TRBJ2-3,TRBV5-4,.,TGTGCCAGCAGCTTGAGGAACACAGATACGCAGTATTTT,CASSLRNTDTQYF
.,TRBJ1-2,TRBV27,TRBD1,TGTGCCAGCAGTTTTTATTCGACAGGGGGAAAAAATGGCTACACCTTC,CASSFYSTGGKNGYTF
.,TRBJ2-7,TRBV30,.,TGTGCCTGGGAGACAGGTGGGGCCGGGTCCTACGAGCAGTACTTC,CAWETGGAGSYEQYF
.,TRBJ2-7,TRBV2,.,TGTGCCAGCAGTAGGGCGGAGAGACACGAGCAGTACTTT,CASSRAERHEQYF
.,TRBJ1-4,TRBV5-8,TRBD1,TGTGCCAGCAGCCCGGGGACAGGGAAGTTGCGCAATGAAAAACTGTTTTTT,CASSPGTGKLRNEKLFF
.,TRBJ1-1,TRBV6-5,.,TGTGCCAGCAGTGAATTTGGGGAAGCTTTCTTT,CASSEFGEAFF
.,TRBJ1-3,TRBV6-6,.,TGTGCCAGCAGTTACCTGGAAGGAAACACCATATATTTT,CASSYLEGNTIYF
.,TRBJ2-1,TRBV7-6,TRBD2,TGTGCCAGCAGCTTGGGACTAGCGGGGGGCAACAATGAGCAGTTCTTC,CASSLGLAGGNNEQFF
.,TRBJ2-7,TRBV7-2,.,TGTGCCAGCAGCCTCGGGAAAGTAAGGCAGTACTTC,CASSLGKVRQYF
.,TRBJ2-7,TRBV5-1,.,TGCGCCAGCAGCTTGGGAGGCCGAGACGAGCAGTACTTC,CASSLGGRDEQYF
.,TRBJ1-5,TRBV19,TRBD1,TGTGCCAGTAAGGGGGACAGGGGAGAAGGTCAGCCCCAGCATTTT,CASKGDRGEGQPQHF
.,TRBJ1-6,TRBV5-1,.,TGCGCCAGCAGCACCCGGGAGAACTATAATTCACCCCTCCACTTT,CASSTRENYNSPLHF
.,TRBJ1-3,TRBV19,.,TGTGCCAGTAGCACCGGGACCCAAGGCAACACCATATATTTT,CASSTGTQGNTIYF
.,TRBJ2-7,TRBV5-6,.,TGTGCCAGCAGTCCTAGGGGGGACGGCCCCTCCTACGAGCAGTACTTC,CASSPRGDGPSYEQYF
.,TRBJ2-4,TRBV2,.,TGTGCCAGCAGTGGGGTCCCATGGAACATTCAGTACTTC,CASSGVPWNIQYF
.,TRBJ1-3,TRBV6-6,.,TGTGCCAGCAGTTACTTCGGGACAACCTCTGGAAACACCATATATTTT,CASSYFGTTSGNTIYF
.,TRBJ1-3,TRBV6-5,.,TGTGCCAGCAGCCCCGACAGTAGAGGAAACACCATATATTTT,CASSPDSRGNTIYF
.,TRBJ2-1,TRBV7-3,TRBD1,TGTGCCAGCAGCTTGACAGGGTACGGTCAAAATGAGCAGTTCTTC,CASSLTGYGQNEQFF
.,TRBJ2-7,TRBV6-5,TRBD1,TGTGCCAGCAGGTCGACAGGGGTGTACGAGCAGTACTTC,CASRSTGVYEQYF
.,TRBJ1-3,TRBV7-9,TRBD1,TGTGCCAGCAGCTTCGACAGGGGAGGAGGAAACACCATATATTTT,CASSFDRGGGNTIYF
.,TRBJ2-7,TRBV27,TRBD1,TGTGCCAGCAGTTTCCCGGGACAGGGGTCCGAGCAGTACTTC,CASSFPGQGSEQYF
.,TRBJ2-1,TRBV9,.,TGTGCCAGCAGCGTAGGGCAGACCTCTTACAATGAGCAGTTCTTC,CASSVGQTSYNEQFF
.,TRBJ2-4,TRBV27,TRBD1,TGTGCCAGCAGTTTTTTAGGGGGCTTAGCCAAAAACATTCAGTACTTC,CASSFLGGLAKNIQYF
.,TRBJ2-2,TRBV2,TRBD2,TGTGCCAGCAGTGGGACTAGCCCAACCGGGGAGCTGTTTTTT,CASSGTSPTGELFF
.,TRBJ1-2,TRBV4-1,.,TGCGCCAGCAGCCAAGCACCAGGGGTAGGAGCCTTCTATGGCTACACCTTC,CASSQAPGVGAFYGYTF
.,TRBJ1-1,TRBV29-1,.,TGCAGCGCCGAGGGGGGGCGGAACACTGAAGCTTTCTTT,CSAEGGRNTEAFF
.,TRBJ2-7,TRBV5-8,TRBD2,TGTGCCAGCAGCTTCCTAGCGGGGGGCCCAATGGACTACGAGCAGTACTTC,CASSFLAGGPMDYEQYF
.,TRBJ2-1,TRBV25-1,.,TGTGCCAGCAGTGAGACCCGACATAGTAATGAGCAGTTCTTC,CASSETRHSNEQFF
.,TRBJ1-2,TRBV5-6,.,TGTGCCAGCAGCTTTCCTCCGGACAGCCTTGAGGGCTACACCTTC,CASSFPPDSLEGYTF
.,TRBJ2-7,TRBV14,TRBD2,TGTGCCAGCAGCCAAACGCTGAGCGGGAGGGCCAGTTACGAGCAGTACTTC,CASSQTLSGRASYEQYF
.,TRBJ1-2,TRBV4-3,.,TGCGCCAGCAGCCAAGAATGGCGGGCGGCAGGCAATGGCTACACCTTC,CASSQEWRAAGNGYTF
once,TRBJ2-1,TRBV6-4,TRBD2,TGTGCCAGCAGGACTAGCGCATTATACAATGAGCAGTTCTTC,CASRTSALYNEQFF
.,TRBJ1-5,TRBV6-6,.,TGTGCCAGCAGTTACCAGGGCGGTCAGCCCCAGCATTTT,CASSYQGGQPQHF
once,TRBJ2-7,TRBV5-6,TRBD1,TGTGCCAGCAGCACGGGACAGGGTAGGGACGAGCAGTACTTC,CASSTGQGRDEQYF
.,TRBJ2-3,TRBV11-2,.,TGTGCCAGCAGCTTTAGCCCTGTTAAGGGGGATACGCAGTATTTT,CASSFSPVKGDTQYF
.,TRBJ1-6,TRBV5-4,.,TGTGCCAGCGCGGTTGGGGGGCAGGTTAATTCACCCCTCCACTTT,CASAVGGQVNSPLHF
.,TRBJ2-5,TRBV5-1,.,TGCGCCAGCAGCTTCTCAAACGAGGAGACCCAGTACTTC,CASSFSNEETQYF
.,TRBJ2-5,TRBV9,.,TGTGCCAGCAGCGTAGAAGAGGAGACCCAGTACTTC,CASSVEEETQYF
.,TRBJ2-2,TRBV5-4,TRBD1,TGTGCCAGCAGCCCTATTACAGGGGGTGACACCGGGGAGCTGTTTTTT,CASSPITGGDTGELFF
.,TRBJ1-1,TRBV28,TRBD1,TGTGCCAGCAGTTTGAGACAGGGAGGGAACACTGAAGCTTTCTTT,CASSLRQGGNTEAFF
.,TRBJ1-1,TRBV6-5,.,TGTGCCAGCAGCCCCTCGACAGGGAACACTGAAGCTTTCTTT,CASSPSTGNTEAFF
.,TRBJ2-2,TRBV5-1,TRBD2,TGCGCCAGCAGCTTCCCTAGCGGGAGTTACGGGGAGCTGTTTTTT,CASSFPSGSYGELFF
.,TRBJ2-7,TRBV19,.,TGTGCCAGTCGATCGCAGGGATACTCCTACGAGCAGTACTTC,CASRSQGYSYEQYF
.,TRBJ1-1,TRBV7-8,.,TGTGCCAGCAGCAAAGGATGGGGGGACACTGAAGCTTTCTTT,CASSKGWGDTEAFF
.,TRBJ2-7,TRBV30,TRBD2,TGTGCCTGGGAGAAACTAGCGGGAGGTTACGAGCAGTACTTC,CAWEKLAGGYEQYF
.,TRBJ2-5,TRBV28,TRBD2,TGTGCCAGCAGCCTAGCGGGAGCTCAAGAGACCCAGTACTTC,CASSLAGAQETQYF
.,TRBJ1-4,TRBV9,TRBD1,TGTGCTGGGCAGGGGGCGTTTAATGAAAAACTGTTTTTT,CAGQGAFNEKLFF
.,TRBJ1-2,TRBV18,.,TGTGCCAGCTCACCACTGCTGGCCGGGCGTTCTAACTATGGCTACACCTTC,CASSPLLAGRSNYGYTF
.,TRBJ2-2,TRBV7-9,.,TGTGCCAGCAGCTTAGACCGACAGGGACTATTTGACGGGGAGCTGTTTTTT,CASSLDRQGLFDGELFF